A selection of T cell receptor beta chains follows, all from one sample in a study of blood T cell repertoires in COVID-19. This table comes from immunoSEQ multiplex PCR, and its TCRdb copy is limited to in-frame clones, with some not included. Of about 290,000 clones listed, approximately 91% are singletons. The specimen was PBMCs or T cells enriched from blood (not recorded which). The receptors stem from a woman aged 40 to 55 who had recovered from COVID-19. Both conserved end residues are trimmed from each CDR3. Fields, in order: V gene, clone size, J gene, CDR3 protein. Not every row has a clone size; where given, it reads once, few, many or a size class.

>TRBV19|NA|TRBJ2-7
ASSLTDHYEQY
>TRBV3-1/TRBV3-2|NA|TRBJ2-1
ASSQRPSGSNEQF
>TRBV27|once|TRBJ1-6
ASRRLDGDSPLH
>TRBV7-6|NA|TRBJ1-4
ASSSPQGQSNEKLF
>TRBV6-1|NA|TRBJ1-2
ASSEQGYGYT
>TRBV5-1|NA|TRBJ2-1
ASSPGLAGAYNEQF
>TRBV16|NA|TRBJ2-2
ASSQDPGTGELF
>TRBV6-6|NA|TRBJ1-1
ASSYTAGWMGSEAF
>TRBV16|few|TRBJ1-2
ASSQSTTDKYGYT
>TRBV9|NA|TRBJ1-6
ASSVAPNSPLH
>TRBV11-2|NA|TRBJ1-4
ASSPQGRTGTNEKLF